One sample yielded the 5 T cell receptor beta chains listed below, sequenced in a study of control samples from healthy donors and cancer patients. Data came from immunoSEQ multiplex PCR; TCRdb stores just in-frame clones and leaves some out. The repertoire holds over 100,000 clones, approximately 90% seen once, with around 3.4% in the top ten. Sequenced input: blood. All receptors derive from a middle-aged man in good health.

The chain carries TRBV13 and TRBJ2-7; the match to TRBD1 covers 11 bases. The germline V gene encodes CDR1 PRHDT and CDR2 FYEKMQ (reference sequence). The CDR3 is 16 residues long. V lost 5 bases to trimming and J lost 1 base; unmatched junction nucleotides: 7. CDR3 protein: CASSVAGTGGSYEQYF. The CDR3 DNA sequence: TGTGCCAGCAGCGTCGCCGGGACAGGGGGATCCTACGAGCAGTACTTC.

The chain recombines TRBV6-6 with TRBJ2-7; 8 bases align to TRBD2. The V segment lost 7 bases and the J segment 6 bases; nucleotides outside the gene matches: 17. The CDR3 sequence is 16 residues long. Germline V gene data show CDR1 as MNHNY and CDR2 as SVGAGI (reference sequence). The CDR3 nucleotides read TGTGCCAGCACCCCCGGGGGGGACCTAGCGATTGGCGAGCAGTACTTC. Translation gives CASTPGGDLAIGEQYF.

The V and J genes are TRBV5-1 and TRBJ1-2; D gene uncertain. The CDR3 spans 17 residues. Looked up from germline, CDR1 is SGHRS and CDR2 is YFSETQ. Trimming removed 1 base from V and 4 bases from J, with 20 bases in between. The CDR3: CASSLTSGGSRGYGYTF. The CDR3 coding sequence is TGCGCCAGCAGCTTGACCTCTGGCGGGTCCCGGGGCTATGGCTACACCTTC. Full variable domain (rest looked up from reference TRBV5-1 and TRBJ1-2): KAGVTQTPRYLIKTRGQQVTLSCSPISGHRSVSWYQQTPGQGLQFLFEYFSETQRNKGNFPGRFSGRQFSNSRSEMNVSTLELGDSALYLCASSLTSGGSRGYGYTFGSGTRLTVV.

This chain uses TRBV10-3 with TRBJ2-7; D uncertain. Germline-derived CDR1 and CDR2 are ENHRY and SYGVKD. This CDR3 comprises 14 residues. Trimming pared 0 bases from V and 6 bases from J, leaving 12 bases between. The CDR3 DNA reads as TGTGCCATCAGTGAGTCCGAGTGGCAGGTCGAGCAGTACTTC. This translates into CAISESEWQVEQYF.

The rearrangement joins TRBV7-2 to TRBJ2-7; the match to TRBD2 covers 12 bases. Germline loops: CDR1 SGHTA, CDR2 FQGNSA. V trimming: 2 bases; J trimming: 11 bases; junction bases outside the gene matches: 10. The CDR3 has 15 amino acids. In nucleotides, the CDR3 is TGTGCCAGCAGCTTAAGTCCTAGCGGGGGGGGCCCAGAGTACTTC. Its translation is CASSLSPSGGGPEYF.